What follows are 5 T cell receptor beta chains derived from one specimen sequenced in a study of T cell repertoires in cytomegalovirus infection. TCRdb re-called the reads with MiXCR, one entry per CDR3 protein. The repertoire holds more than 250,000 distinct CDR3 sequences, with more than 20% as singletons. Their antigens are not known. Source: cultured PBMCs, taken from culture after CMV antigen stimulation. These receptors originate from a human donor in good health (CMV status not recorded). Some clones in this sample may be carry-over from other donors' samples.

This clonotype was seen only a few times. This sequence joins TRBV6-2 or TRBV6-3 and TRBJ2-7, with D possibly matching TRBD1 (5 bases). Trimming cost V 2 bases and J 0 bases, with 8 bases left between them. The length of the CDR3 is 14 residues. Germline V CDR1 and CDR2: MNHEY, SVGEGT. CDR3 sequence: CASSYQGSSYEQYV. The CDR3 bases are TGTGCCAGCAGTTACCAGGGTAGCTCCTACGAGCAGTACGTC.

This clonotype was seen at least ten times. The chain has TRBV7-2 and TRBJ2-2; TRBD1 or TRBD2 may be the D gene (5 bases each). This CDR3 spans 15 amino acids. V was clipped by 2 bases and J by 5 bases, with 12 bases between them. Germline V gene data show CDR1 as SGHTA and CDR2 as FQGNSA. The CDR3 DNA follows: TGTGCCAGCAGCTTAAAGATGGGGGAGACCGGGGAGCTGTTTTTT. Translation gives CASSLKMGETGELFF.

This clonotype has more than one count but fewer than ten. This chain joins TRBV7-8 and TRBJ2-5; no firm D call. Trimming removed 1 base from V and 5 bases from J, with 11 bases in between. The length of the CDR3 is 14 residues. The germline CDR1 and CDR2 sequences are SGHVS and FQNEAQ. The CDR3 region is CASSLERSRETQYF. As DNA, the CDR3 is TGTGCCAGCAGCTTAGAAAGGAGTAGGGAGACCCAGTACTTC. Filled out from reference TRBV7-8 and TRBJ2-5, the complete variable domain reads GAGVSQSPRYKVAKRGQDVALRCDPISGHVSLFWYQQALGQGPEFLTYFQNEAQLDKSGLPSDRFFAERPEGSVSTLKIQRTQQEDSAVYLCASSLERSRETQYFGPGTRLLVL.

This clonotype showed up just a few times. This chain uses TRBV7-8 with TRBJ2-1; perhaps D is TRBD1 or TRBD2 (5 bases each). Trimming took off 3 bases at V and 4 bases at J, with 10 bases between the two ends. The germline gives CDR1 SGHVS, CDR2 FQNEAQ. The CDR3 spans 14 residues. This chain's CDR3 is CASSFWDGYNEQFF. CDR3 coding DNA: TGTGCCAGCAGCTTTTGGGACGGATACAATGAGCAGTTCTTC.

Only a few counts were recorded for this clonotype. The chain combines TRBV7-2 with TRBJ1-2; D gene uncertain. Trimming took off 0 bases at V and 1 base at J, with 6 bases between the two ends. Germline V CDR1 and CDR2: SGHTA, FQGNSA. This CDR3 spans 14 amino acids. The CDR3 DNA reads TGTGCCAGCAGCTTAGCGTCCAATAACTATGGCTACACCTTC. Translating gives CASSLASNNYGYTF.